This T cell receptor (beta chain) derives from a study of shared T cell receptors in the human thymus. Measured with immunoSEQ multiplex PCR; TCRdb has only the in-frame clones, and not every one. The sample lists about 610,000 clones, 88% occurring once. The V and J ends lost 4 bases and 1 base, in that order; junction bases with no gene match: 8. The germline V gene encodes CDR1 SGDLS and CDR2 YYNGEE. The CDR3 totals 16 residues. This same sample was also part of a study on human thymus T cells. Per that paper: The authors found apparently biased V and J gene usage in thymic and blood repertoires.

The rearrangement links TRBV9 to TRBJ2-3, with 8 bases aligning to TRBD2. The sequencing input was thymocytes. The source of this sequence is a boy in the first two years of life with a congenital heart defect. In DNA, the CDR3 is TGTGCCAGCAGCCCGCGCGGGAGGCCGGGCACAGATACGCAGTATTTT. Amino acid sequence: CASSPRGRPGTDTQYF. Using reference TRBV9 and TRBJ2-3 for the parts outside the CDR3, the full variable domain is DSGVTQTPKHLITATGQRVTLRCSPRSGDLSVYWYQQSLDQGLQFLIQYYNGEERAKGNILERFSAQQFPDLHSELNLSSLELGDSALYFCASSPRGRPGTDTQYFGPGTRLTVL.